The 10 T cell receptor beta chains below all came from one sample that was sequenced in a study of blood T cell repertoires in COVID-19. Repertoires were generated with immunoSEQ multiplex PCR, while TCRdb's copy carries only in-frame clones and drops some. The sample has about 100,000 clones; around 90% are singletons. The sample consisted of peripheral blood. The receptors originated from a human donor in a cohort sampled during active COVID-19.

The chain carries TRBV19 and TRBJ2-6, with 10 bases fitting TRBD2. The CDR3 is 19 residues long. Per the germline V gene, CDR1 is LNHDA and CDR2 is SQIVND (reference sequence). Trimming at V came to 4 bases and at J to 0 bases, leaving 9 bases not matched to a gene. The CDR3 sequence: CASSNTRLAGVSGANVLTF. DNA of the CDR3: TGTGCCAGTAGTAACACCAGACTAGCGGGCGTCTCTGGGGCCAACGTCCTGACTTTC.

This chain joins TRBV28 and TRBJ2-5; TRBD1 is a possible D gene (5 bases). V lost 3 bases, J lost 3 bases, and 17 bases lay in between. CDR3 length: 16 residues. Germline V gene sequence: CDR1 MDHEN, CDR2 SYDVKM. DNA for the CDR3: TGTGCCAGCAGTTTTTCCCCCAGGGAATCTGAAGAGACCCAGTACTTC. Translated, it gives CASSFSPRESEETQYF.

For the CDR3, the DNA is TGTGCCAGCAGTTTAGGGGCGGCTGAAGAGACCCAGTACTTC. It is translated as CASSLGAAEETQYF. V and J are TRBV28 and TRBJ2-5, with D perhaps TRBD1 (5 bases). V was pared by 2 bases and J by 3 bases, with 10 bases between. From germline, CDR1 is MDHEN and CDR2 SYDVKM. The CDR3 contains 14 residues.

In this sample, this clone turned up once. In DNA form, the CDR3 reads TGTGCCAGCAGCTCAGCCCAGGGAGGGACCGGGGAGCTGTTTTTT. Translating gives CASSSAQGGTGELFF. The chain employs TRBV7-9 and TRBJ2-2; 7 bases match TRBD2. Germline CDR1 and CDR2: SEHNR and FQNEAQ (reference sequence). V lost 4 bases, J lost 5 bases, and 7 bases stayed unmatched. This CDR3 comprises 15 residues.

The rearrangement uses TRBV9 and TRBJ2-7, with a tentative D call TRBD2 (6 bases). Trimming took off 3 bases at V and 0 bases at J, with 16 bases between the two ends. The germline V gene encodes CDR1 SGDLS and CDR2 YYNGEE. The CDR3 runs to 16 residues. DNA of the CDR3: TGTGCCAGCAGCGACACCGGGAGCTTTAACTCCTACGAGCAGTACTTC. Its protein product is CASSDTGSFNSYEQYF. The full variable domain, its missing parts supplied by reference TRBV9 and TRBJ2-7, is DSGVTQTPKHLITATGQRVTLRCSPRSGDLSVYWYQQSLDQGLQFLIQYYNGEERAKGNILERFSAQQFPDLHSELNLSSLELGDSALYFCASSDTGSFNSYEQYFGPGTRLTVT.

The V and J genes are TRBV7-9 and TRBJ2-1, with 11 bases identical to TRBD2. The CDR3 runs 15 residues. Germline V gene lookup returns CDR1 SEHNR and CDR2 FQNEAQ (reference sequence). Losses at the gene ends were 2 bases for V and 5 bases for J; bases not matched to a gene: 2. The CDR3 DNA reads TGTGCCAGCAGCTTATTAGCGGGAGGGGACAATGAGCAGTTCTTC. It specifies CASSLLAGGDNEQFF.

Only one count was recorded for this clone. J is TRBJ2-7 and V is TRBV24-1; possibly TRBD1 for D (5 bases). Germline V gene data show CDR1 as KGHDR and CDR2 as SFDVKD. The CDR3 is made up of 13 amino acids. V lost 4 bases, J lost 5 bases, and 11 bases lay in between. The CDR3 loop reads CATSDRVSDEQYF. The CDR3 nucleotides are TGTGCCACCAGTGACAGGGTTTCCGACGAGCAGTACTTC.

V usage is TRBV3-1 (or the pseudogene TRBV3-2) and J usage is TRBJ2-5; 7 positions agree with TRBD1. V was clipped by 0 bases and J by 5 bases; unmatched bases: 6. The CDR3 spans 15 residues. Germline CDR1 and CDR2: LGHDT and YNNKEL (reference sequence). As DNA, the CDR3 is TGTGCCAGCAGCCAAGATCCCAGGGGGAGCGAGACCCAGTACTTC. Translation: CASSQDPRGSETQYF.

V gene TRBV4-3 combines with J gene TRBJ2-6, with 9 bases matching TRBD1. The J segment lost 4 bases and the V segment lost 1 base, leaving 5 bases of the junction unmatched. This CDR3 is built from 17 residues. In germline, CDR1 is LGHNA, CDR2 YSLEER. CDR3 sequence: CASSQGTGVAGANVLTF. The CDR3 DNA reads as TGCGCCAGCAGCCAAGGGACAGGGGTAGCAGGGGCCAACGTCCTGACTTTC.

This clone was counted only a few times. This chain links TRBV4-1 with TRBJ1-2, with D perhaps matching TRBD1 (6 bases). Germline values: CDR1 MGHRA, CDR2 YSYEKL. This CDR3 comprises 16 residues. Trimming removed 3 bases at V and 2 bases at J, with 16 bases between. As DNA, the CDR3 is TGCGCCAGCAGCCAGGCAACAGGGAACCTGAACTATGGCTACACCTTC. Protein sequence: CASSQATGNLNYGYTF.